These 16 T cell receptor beta chains originate from one sample sequenced in a study of T-cell memory formation after mild COVID-19. MiXCR, applied by TCRdb to the 5' RACE reads, yields one record per CDR3 protein. The data contain some 310,000 distinct CDR3 sequences, about 20% of them singletons. Sequencing was performed on PBMCs or a T cell subset sorted from them (not recorded which). These receptors were collected from a man younger than 35 who had mild COVID-19 (a few samples of this study predate the infection). Cell type and time point are not known.

This rearrangement joins TRBV12-3 or TRBV12-4 to TRBJ1-2; D is unresolved. This CDR3 has 12 residues. V was pared by 1 base and J by 8 bases, with 8 bases between. DNA for the CDR3: TGTGCCAGCAGTTTAGGTCGTTTCGGCTACACCTTC. This translates into CASSLGRFGYTF.

V is TRBV5-1 and J is TRBJ2-1; 9 positions agree with TRBD2. The germline V gene has CDR1 SGHRS and CDR2 YFSETQ. V was pared by 4 bases and J by 9 bases, with 8 bases of the junction left unmatched. The CDR3 extends over 14 amino acids. The CDR3 nucleotides are TGCGCCAGCAGCGCAAGCGGGGGGCAAGGTGAGCAGTTCTTC. Translated: CASSASGGQGEQFF.

The V and J genes are TRBV29-1 and TRBJ2-7; D not certain. The CDR3 runs 11 residues. Germline CDR1 SQVTM, CDR2 ANQGSEA. V lost 4 bases and J 5 bases, leaving 9 bases between the germline ends. The CDR3 is CSVVRRDEQYF. CDR3 nucleotides: TGCAGCGTTGTACGCCGAGACGAGCAGTACTTC.

This clonotype has a count of ten or more. The J gene is TRBJ1-2, the V gene TRBV6-6; TRBD1 agrees at 7 bases. The trim removed 10 bases at V and 6 bases at J, leaving 8 bases unmatched. The CDR3 runs 12 residues. The V gene's germline CDR1 is MNHNY and CDR2 SVGAGI (reference sequence). The CDR3: CAISVGGDGYTF. CDR3 bases: TGTGCCATCTCCGTAGGGGGCGATGGCTACACCTTC.

The chain recombines TRBV7-9 with TRBJ1-5; D is unclear. Germline values: CDR1 SEHNR, CDR2 FQNEAQ (reference sequence). The CDR3 runs 14 residues. Trimming removed 5 bases from V and 3 bases from J, with 11 bases in between. DNA for the CDR3: TGTGCCAGCAGCCTCGGACTCCCCAATCAGCCCCAGCATTTT. This encodes CASSLGLPNQPQHF.

This clonotype was counted between two and nine times. The rearrangement joins TRBV7-9 to TRBJ1-2, with TRBD1 as a possible D gene (6 bases). V was trimmed by 5 bases and J by 0 bases, leaving 19 bases between them. Looked up from germline, CDR1 is SEHNR and CDR2 is FQNEAQ (reference sequence). The CDR3 runs to 17 residues. The CDR3 region has the DNA TGTGCCAGCAGCACCCCCCGGGAGGGGGGGCCTAACTATGGCTACACCTTC. Its protein is CASSTPREGGPNYGYTF.

The V and J genes are TRBV4-1 and TRBJ2-1; weak D call: TRBD1 (5 bases). Germline loops: CDR1 MGHRA, CDR2 YSYEKL. The CDR3 covers 17 residues. V lost 4 bases, J lost 0 bases, and 16 bases lay in between. The CDR3 DNA reads TGCGCCAGCAGCCTATATCAGGGTTCCGGCTCCTACAATGAGCAGTTCTTC. Amino acid sequence: CASSLYQGSGSYNEQFF.

This clonotype has a handful of counts. This rearrangement joins TRBV4-1 to TRBJ2-1; 13 bases agree with TRBD2. Trimming at V came to 4 bases and at J to 5 bases, leaving 5 bases not matched to a gene. The CDR3 length is 16 residues. Per the germline V gene, CDR1 is MGHRA and CDR2 is YSYEKL. CDR3 sequence (DNA): TGCGCCAGCAGCCGGGACGGACTAGCGGGGGACAATGAGCAGTTCTTC. Its translation is CASSRDGLAGDNEQFF.

This clonotype was recorded at least ten times. The chain joins TRBV5-1 to TRBJ2-1, with 13 bases fitting TRBD2. The V segment lost 7 bases and the J segment 7 bases; nucleotides outside the gene matches: 5. Germline CDR1 and CDR2: SGHRS and YFSETQ. This CDR3 has 14 amino acids. CDR3 sequence: CASDRGLAGNEQFF. Written as DNA, the CDR3 is TGCGCCAGCGACCGGGGACTAGCGGGGAATGAGCAGTTCTTC.

V usage is TRBV7-2 and J usage is TRBJ1-2, with D uncertain. CDR3 length: 17 residues. Trimming took 2 bases from V and 6 from J, leaving 22 bases between them. Looked up from germline, CDR1 is SGHTA and CDR2 is FQGNSA. The CDR3 sequence: CASSLNTQRPSVDGYTF. CDR3 nucleotide sequence: TGTGCCAGCAGCTTAAACACCCAGCGACCCAGCGTAGATGGCTACACCTTC.

This clonotype has only a few counts. The chain links TRBV11-2 to TRBJ2-2, with no clear D. In germline, CDR1 is SGHAT, CDR2 FQNNGV. V lost 1 base and J lost 7, with 7 bases in between. The CDR3 spans 13 residues. Here the CDR3 reads CASSLGWFGELFF. The CDR3 region has the DNA TGTGCCAGCAGCTTAGGCTGGTTCGGGGAGCTGTTTTTT.

Only a few counts were recorded for this clonotype. The rearrangement joins TRBV2 to TRBJ1-2; D possibly corresponds to TRBD1 (6 bases). CDR1 is SNHLY and CDR2 is FYNNEI in the germline V gene. V lost 6 bases, J lost 3 bases, and 17 bases lay in between. The CDR3 extends over 15 amino acids. CDR3: CASRKGGTADYGYTF. CDR3 bases: TGTGCCAGCAGAAAGGGGGGGACGGCCGACTATGGCTACACCTTC.

This clonotype was seen more than once but under ten times. The chain employs TRBV25-1 and TRBJ2-3; D perhaps matches TRBD1 (6 bases). Germline CDR1 reads MGHDK; CDR2 reads SYGVNS. This CDR3 is built from 13 residues. The ends were cut back, 6 bases at V and 4 bases at J, with 11 bases in the middle. CDR3 nucleotides: TGTGCCAGCAGCAGGGGAAGGGCAGATACGCAGTATTTT. Protein: CASSRGRADTQYF. The full variable domain, with the rest looked up from reference TRBV25-1 and TRBJ2-3, is EADIYQTPRYLVIGTGKKITLECSQTMGHDKMYWYQQDPGMELHLIHYSYGVNSTEKGDLSSESTVSRIRTEHFPLTLESARPSHTSQYLCASSRGRADTQYFGPGTRLTVL.

This clonotype was observed at least ten times. The CDR3 bases are TGTGCCAGCAGTAACAACTACGAGCAGTACTTC. This codes for CASSNNYEQYF. The chain combines TRBV27 with TRBJ2-7; D unclear. The CDR3 length is 11 residues. CDR1 and CDR2 (germline): MNHEY, SMNVEV (reference sequence). V shed 5 bases and J shed 3 bases, with 5 bases lying between them.

The CDR3 DNA follows: TGTGCCAGTAGTACGGGGACAGGGGGCGTGGAAGATACGCAGTATTTT. Protein sequence: CASSTGTGGVEDTQYF. This chain connects TRBV19 to TRBJ2-3; 12 bases fit TRBD1. The V gene's germline CDR1 is LNHDA and CDR2 SQIVND (reference sequence). The J segment lost 5 bases and the V segment lost 4 bases, leaving 7 bases of the junction unmatched. The CDR3 extends over 16 amino acids.

V and J are TRBV7-9 and TRBJ1-1; D uncertain. Trimming removed 2 bases at V and 0 bases at J, with 4 bases between. CDR1 SEHNR and CDR2 FQNEAQ come from the germline V gene (reference sequence). This CDR3 contains 13 residues. The CDR3: CASSLFMNTEAFF. CDR3 DNA sequence: TGTGCCAGCAGCTTATTCATGAACACTGAAGCTTTCTTT.